The 23 T cell receptor beta chains in this list originate from one sample, sequenced in a study of cytomegalovirus exposure and HLA in healthy donors. With 60 Vbeta and 13 Jbeta primers, the PCR was carried out. Only in-frame clones appear in the TCRdb table, and some are missing; sequencing was by immunoSEQ multiplex PCR. The table shows 150,000 to 200,000 clones, with around 85% occurring only once. The sample was PBMCs. Receptors were obtained from a human donor in good health.

The rearrangement links TRBV7-8 to TRBJ1-1, with a tentative D call TRBD1 (6 bases). CDR3 length: 14 amino acids. Germline values: CDR1 SGHVS, CDR2 FQNEAQ. The ends were cut back, 3 bases at V and 6 bases at J, with 14 bases in the middle. CDR3 coding DNA: TGTGCCAGCAGCTTTGCAGGGGCGGGGGCTGAAGCTTTCTTT. This translates into CASSFAGAGAEAFF. Based on the CDR3 plus reference TRBV7-8 and TRBJ1-1, the full variable domain is GAGVSQSPRYKVAKRGQDVALRCDPISGHVSLFWYQQALGQGPEFLTYFQNEAQLDKSGLPSDRFFAERPEGSVSTLKIQRTQQEDSAVYLCASSFAGAGAEAFFGQGTRLTVV.

The chain uses TRBV5-5 and TRBJ1-3; D perhaps matches TRBD1 (6 bases). The V gene lost 0 bases and the J gene lost 3 bases, with 13 bases spanning the gap. The CDR3 runs 16 residues. Germline V CDR1 and CDR2: SGHKS, YYEKEE (reference sequence). CDR3 in amino acids: CASSLVPRGRGNTIYF. CDR3 nucleotide sequence: TGTGCCAGCAGCTTGGTACCCAGGGGACGTGGAAACACCATATATTTT.

The gene calls are TRBV29-1 and TRBJ1-5; 10 positions match TRBD1. The V and J ends lost 4 bases and 5 bases, in that order; junction bases with no gene match: 5. The CDR3 extends over 14 amino acids. Per the germline V gene, CDR1 is SQVTM and CDR2 is ANQGSEA. The DNA of the CDR3 is TGCAGCGTTGCCGGACAGGGGGATCATCAGCCCCAGCATTTT. Amino acid sequence: CSVAGQGDHQPQHF.

The rearrangement links TRBV29-1 to TRBJ2-5, with 10 bases identical to TRBD1. The CDR3 runs 11 residues. From germline, CDR1 is SQVTM and CDR2 ANQGSEA. Germline trimming cut 7 bases from V and 14 bases from J; bases unmatched to any gene: 10. The CDR3 sequence is CSGFTTGGIYF. The DNA for the CDR3 is TGCAGCGGCTTTACGACAGGGGGCATTTACTTC.

The rearrangement links TRBV11-2 to TRBJ1-1; 8 nucleotides match TRBD1. The junction had 8 bases not matched to a gene; V was cut back by 5 bases and J by 0 bases. In germline, CDR1 is SGHAT, CDR2 FQNNGV. The CDR3 is made up of 16 amino acids. Here the CDR3 reads CASSARTGSMNTEAFF. The DNA for the CDR3 is TGTGCCAGCAGCGCCCGGACAGGGTCTATGAACACTGAAGCTTTCTTT.

The genes are TRBV9 and TRBJ2-1; D not certain. Trimming cost V 3 bases and J 0 bases, with 16 bases left between them. Germline CDR1 reads SGDLS; CDR2 reads YYNGEE. The CDR3 length is 17 residues. DNA of the CDR3: TGTGCCAGCAGCGAGAGCGTTACCAGTCACTCCTACAATGAGCAGTTCTTC. As protein: CASSESVTSHSYNEQFF.

This chain links TRBV4-1 with TRBJ2-7; 10 bases are shared with TRBD2. The junction had 7 bases not matched to a gene; V was cut back by 0 bases and J by 5 bases. This CDR3 is built from 16 residues. In germline, CDR1 is MGHRA, CDR2 YSYEKL. CDR3 loop: CASSQDPLAGVNEQYF. In nucleotides, the CDR3 is TGCGCCAGCAGCCAAGATCCCCTAGCGGGGGTTAACGAGCAGTACTTC.

The genes are TRBV10-2 and TRBJ2-6, with 7 bases fitting TRBD1. J lost 4 bases, V lost 0 bases, and 3 bases had no gene match. Germline V gene sequence: CDR1 WSHSY, CDR2 SAAADI. This CDR3 contains 16 residues. CDR3 protein: CASSESTGHGANVLTF. DNA for the CDR3: TGCGCCAGCAGTGAGTCGACAGGGCACGGGGCCAACGTCCTGACTTTC.

V usage is TRBV6-6 and J usage is TRBJ1-1; D possibly corresponds to TRBD1 (5 bases). The germline CDR1 and CDR2 sequences are MNHNY and SVGAGI (reference sequence). V was pared by 2 bases and J by 1 base, with 8 bases between. The CDR3 is 14 amino acids. For the CDR3, the DNA is TGTGCCAGCAGTTACAGGGGATGGAACACTGAAGCTTTCTTT. As protein: CASSYRGWNTEAFF.

CDR3 coding DNA: TGCGCCAGCAGCTTGGCGGGGGTCGACACTGAAGCTTTCTTT. Its translation is CASSLAGVDTEAFF. This chain connects TRBV5-1 to TRBJ1-1; tentatively, D is TRBD1 (5 bases). Trimming took off 0 bases at V and 3 bases at J, with 9 bases between the two ends. Germline V gene data show CDR1 as SGHRS and CDR2 as YFSETQ. The CDR3 is 14 amino acids.

The rearrangement joins TRBV5-4 to TRBJ2-1; 11 bases align to TRBD1. The trim removed 3 bases at V and 0 bases at J, leaving 2 bases unmatched. Germline V lookup: CDR1 SGHNT, CDR2 YYREEE (reference sequence). CDR3 length: 16 amino acids. DNA of the CDR3: TGTGCCAGCAGCTGGGACAGGGGGAGCTCCTACAATGAGCAGTTCTTC. Amino acid sequence: CASSWDRGSSYNEQFF.

This clone showed up just a few times. This chain connects TRBV10-3 to TRBJ2-7; D ambiguous. The CDR3 loop spans 13 amino acids. The V gene's germline CDR1 is ENHRY and CDR2 SYGVKD. Trimming took 3 bases from V and 5 from J, leaving 11 bases between them. For the CDR3, the DNA is TGTGCCATCAGTGATGGCAGGATCAACGAGCAGTACTTC. Its protein is CAISDGRINEQYF.

The rearrangement joins TRBV2 to TRBJ1-1; 7 positions match TRBD1. V lost 4 bases to trimming and J lost 3 bases; unmatched junction nucleotides: 5. The CDR3 is made up of 14 amino acids. Germline V gene lookup returns CDR1 SNHLY and CDR2 FYNNEI. CDR3 in amino acids: CASSVRQGYTEAFF. The CDR3 DNA reads as TGTGCCAGCAGTGTGCGACAGGGATACACTGAAGCTTTCTTT.

The chain employs TRBV6-6 and TRBJ2-5; D is possibly TRBD1 (6 bases). Gene TRBJ2-7 matches the end of the DNA better, so the J call may be wrong. Germline V lookup: CDR1 MNHNY, CDR2 SVGAGI (reference sequence). CDR3 length: 14 residues. The CDR3 sequence is CASSPVGHTYEQYF. In DNA, the CDR3 is TGTGCCAGCAGTCCAGTGGGACACACCTACGAGCAGTACTTC.

The chain combines TRBV18 with TRBJ1-6; 10 bases fit TRBD1. Germline CDR1 and CDR2: KGHSH and LQKENI. The V segment lost 5 bases and the J segment 7 bases; nucleotides outside the gene matches: 14. CDR3 length equals 18 residues. The CDR3 bases are TGTGCCAGCTCATCCTCCGGGACAGGGGTTCAGAACAATTCACCCCTCCACTTT. Translation gives CASSSSGTGVQNNSPLHF.

V usage is TRBV2 and J usage is TRBJ1-2; no firm D call. The V gene's germline CDR1 is SNHLY and CDR2 FYNNEI. The V gene lost 6 bases and the J gene lost 5 bases, with 13 bases spanning the gap. The CDR3 loop spans 13 amino acids. The CDR3 protein is CASRLRVEYGYTF. The CDR3 bases are TGTGCCAGCAGGCTGCGGGTGGAGTATGGCTACACCTTC.

The chain joins TRBV5-4 to TRBJ2-1; 14 bases are shared with TRBD2. V was clipped by 4 bases and J by 0 bases; unmatched bases: 9. The CDR3 covers 19 residues. From germline, CDR1 is SGHNT and CDR2 YYREEE (reference sequence). The CDR3 spells CASSAPGLAGASSYNEQFF. CDR3 DNA sequence: TGTGCCAGCAGCGCCCCGGGACTAGCGGGGGCTAGCTCCTACAATGAGCAGTTCTTC.

J is TRBJ2-1 and V is TRBV9; TRBD1 matches at 9 bases. V gave up 4 bases and J gave up 8 bases; unmatched junction bases: 13. The CDR3 spans 16 residues. Germline CDR1 is SGDLS and CDR2 is YYNGEE. In nucleotides, the CDR3 is TGTGCCAGCAGCTCGCCGCCGGGACAGGGAATGGATGAGCAGTTCTTC. Translation gives CASSSPPGQGMDEQFF.

This clone was seen only once. V usage is TRBV5-1 and J usage is TRBJ2-1; 9 nucleotides align to TRBD2. J gave up 8 bases and V 0 bases, and 12 bases lay outside the gene matches. The CDR3 consists of 17 residues. Germline V lookup: CDR1 SGHRS, CDR2 YFSETQ. In DNA form, the CDR3 reads TGCGCCAGCAGCTTGGGAAGGCTAGCGGGGTTGGCGGATGAGCAGTTCTTC. Residues: CASSLGRLAGLADEQFF.

This clone was found a few times. The chain carries TRBV10-2 and TRBJ1-6; tentative D call: TRBD1 (5 bases). This CDR3 is 14 amino acids long. V shed 2 bases and J shed 10 bases, with 12 bases lying between them. Looked up from germline, CDR1 is WSHSY and CDR2 is SAAADI. The CDR3 here is CASSERGSESPLHF. The CDR3, as DNA: TGCGCCAGCAGTGAGCGGGGGTCCGAATCACCCCTCCACTTT.

The chain uses TRBV9 and TRBJ2-3; possibly TRBD1 for D (5 bases). Trimming pared 1 base from V and 0 bases from J, leaving 9 bases between. Germline V CDR1 and CDR2: SGDLS, YYNGEE. The CDR3 contains 15 residues. The CDR3 nucleotides are TGTGCCAGCAGCGTACTTCAGGGAAGCACAGATACGCAGTATTTT. As protein: CASSVLQGSTDTQYF. Together with reference TRBV9 and TRBJ2-3, the CDR3 gives the full variable domain: DSGVTQTPKHLITATGQRVTLRCSPRSGDLSVYWYQQSLDQGLQFLIQYYNGEERAKGNILERFSAQQFPDLHSELNLSSLELGDSALYFCASSVLQGSTDTQYFGPGTRLTVL.

The genes are TRBV1 and TRBJ1-5; TRBD1, the table's D call, lacks a check against the DNA. TRBV1 is described as a pseudogene. This CDR3 region has 13 residues. CDR3 in amino acids: CTSSQGQGQPQHF. The CDR3 coding sequence is TGCACCAGCAGCCAGGGACAGGGCCAGCCCCAGCATTTT.

The gene calls are TRBV7-9 and TRBJ2-6, with D possibly matching TRBD1 (5 bases). Germline-derived CDR1 and CDR2 are SEHNR and FQNEAQ (reference sequence). V shed 2 bases and J shed 1 base, with 12 bases lying between them. The CDR3 loop spans 17 amino acids. CDR3 residues: CASSLHQGPSGANVLTF. The CDR3 DNA reads TGTGCCAGCAGCTTACATCAGGGCCCGTCTGGGGCCAACGTCCTGACTTTC.